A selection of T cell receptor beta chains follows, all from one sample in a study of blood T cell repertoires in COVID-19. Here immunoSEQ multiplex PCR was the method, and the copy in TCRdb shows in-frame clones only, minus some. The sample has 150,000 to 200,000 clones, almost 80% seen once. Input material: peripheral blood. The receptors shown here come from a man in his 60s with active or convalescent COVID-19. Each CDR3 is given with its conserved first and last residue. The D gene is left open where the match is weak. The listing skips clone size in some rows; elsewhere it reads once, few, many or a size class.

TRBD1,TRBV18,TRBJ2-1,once,TGTGCCAGCTCACCCGTAGGACAGGGCAACAATGAGCAGTTCTTC,CASSPVGQGNNEQFF
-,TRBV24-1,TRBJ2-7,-,TGTGCCCCGGGGGTAGCGGCCTCCTACGAGCAGTACTTC,CAPGVAASYEQYF
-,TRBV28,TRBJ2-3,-,TGTGCCAGCCTTGACCCTCAGGGTCTGGGCACAGATACGCAGTATTTT,CASLDPQGLGTDTQYF
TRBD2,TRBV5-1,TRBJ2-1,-,TGCGCCAGCAGCGGACTAGCGGGAGTTGGCAATGAGCAGTTCTTC,CASSGLAGVGNEQFF
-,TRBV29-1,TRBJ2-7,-,TGCAGCGTTGTTTTCTCAGGGCCTGACACGGTCCACTACGAGCAGTACTTC,CSVVFSGPDTVHYEQYF
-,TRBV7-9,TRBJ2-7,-,TGTGCCAGCAGCGTTTCTTACGAGCAGTACTTC,CASSVSYEQYF
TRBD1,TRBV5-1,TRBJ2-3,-,TGCGCCAGCAGCTCTGGGACAGGGGACACAGATACGCAGTATTTT,CASSSGTGDTDTQYF
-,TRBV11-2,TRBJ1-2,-,TGTGCCAGCAGCCCAACGACAGGAGTTTTCTATGGCTACACCTTC,CASSPTTGVFYGYTF
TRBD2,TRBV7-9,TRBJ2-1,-,TGTGCCAGCAGCCGGACTAGCGTCCAAAATCCCCCGGGGTTCTTC,CASSRTSVQNPPGFF
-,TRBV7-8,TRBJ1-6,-,TGTGCCAGCAGCGCGACAGTCAGCTCCTATAATTCACCCCTCCACTTT,CASSATVSSYNSPLHF
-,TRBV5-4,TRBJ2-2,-,TGTGCCAGCAGCTTGTTGGGGGGAGCTGGGGAGCTGTTTTTT,CASSLLGGAGELFF
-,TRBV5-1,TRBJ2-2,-,TGCGCCAGCAGCGCACTCCCAAACACCGGGGAGCTGTTTTTT,CASSALPNTGELFF
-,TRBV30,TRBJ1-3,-,TGTGCCTGGGCAGGAAGCTCTGGAAACACCATATATTTT,CAWAGSSGNTIYF
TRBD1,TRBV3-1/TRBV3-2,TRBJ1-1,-,TGTGCCAGCACCGACAGGGACACTGAAGCTTTCTTT,CASTDRDTEAFF
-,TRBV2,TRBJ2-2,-,TGTGCCAGCAGCCCACAGAACACCGGGGAGCTGTTTTTT,CASSPQNTGELFF
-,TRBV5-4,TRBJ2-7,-,TGTGCCAGCAGCTCCCGAGGTGCTAGCCGCGAGCAGTACTTC,CASSSRGASREQYF
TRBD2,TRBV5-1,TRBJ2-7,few,TGCGCCAGCAGCGGAGGACTAGCGGGAGTCCAAGAGCAGTACTTC,CASSGGLAGVQEQYF
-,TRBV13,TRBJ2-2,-,TGTGCCAGCAGCTCACCCGCCCGCATCAGGACCGGGGAGCTGTTTTTT,CASSSPARIRTGELFF
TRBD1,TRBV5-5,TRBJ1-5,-,TGTGCCAGCAGCCCCAGAACAGGGGAAGGGCAGCCCCAGCATTTT,CASSPRTGEGQPQHF
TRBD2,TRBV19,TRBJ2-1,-,TGTGCCAGTAGTATTGCGGCCCGGGGGGCTAGCGGGAGGGCGGGAAATGAGCAGTTCTTC,CASSIAARGASGRAGNEQFF
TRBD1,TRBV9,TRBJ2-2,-,TGTGCCAGCAGCGTGGGACCGGGACAGCCAAACACCGGGGAGCTGTTTTTT,CASSVGPGQPNTGELFF
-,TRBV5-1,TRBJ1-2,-,TGCGCCAGCAGCTTTACGGACAGTCTCTATGGCTACACCTTC,CASSFTDSLYGYTF
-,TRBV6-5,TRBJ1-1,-,TGTGCCAGCAGTAGACGGAGGGGCACTGAAGCTTTCTTT,CASSRRRGTEAFF
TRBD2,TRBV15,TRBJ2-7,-,TGTGCCACCAGCACCTCGACTAGCGGGCCCTACGAGCAGTACTTC,CATSTSTSGPYEQYF
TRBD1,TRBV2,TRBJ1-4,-,TGTGCCAGCAGGAGGGGGACAGCGGGCGAAAAACTGTTTTTT,CASRRGTAGEKLFF